This T cell receptor (beta chain) appears in the sequencing data of a study of a mutant IDH1 vaccine in newly diagnosed glioma. Documented time point: baseline, week 1 (first vaccination visit). Treatment in this sample: pre-vaccination baseline after standard-of-care therapy. V was trimmed by 2 bases and J by 4 bases, leaving 7 bases between them. Germline V lookup: CDR1 SGHAT, CDR2 FQNNGV. The CDR3 length is 13 residues. Profiling relied on immunoSEQ multiplex PCR, and the TCRdb table lists in-frame clones only, not all of them. The data contain about 66,000 clones, around 85% of them singletons. The chain has TRBV11-2 and TRBJ2-3; tentatively, D is TRBD1 (5 bases). The source material was PBMCs, sampled from a glioma patient treated with radiotherapy, temozolomide or both. This TCR was sampled from a man aged 30 to 39 with glioma. The CDR3 DNA reads TGTGCCAGCAGCTTATTCAGGGCAGATACGCAGTATTTT. Protein sequence: CASSLFRADTQYF.